The clone carrying this T cell receptor beta chain was counted at least ten times. The antigen is not known. Template material for amplifying TCR beta CDR3 regions consisted of RNA transcripts. The HTBI primer set was used in a first-round RT-PCR of the TCR CDR3. TCRdb reprocessed the multiplex PCR reads with MiXCR, giving one entry per CDR3 protein. The sample holds around 340,000 distinct CDR3 sequences, approximately 13% seen once. Stable disease denoted Graves' hyperthyroidism without ophthalmopathy progression within 18 months. Patients between 18 and 65 years old had hyperthyroidism, newly diagnosed and lasting under 2 months. This sample is drawn from a study of T cells in Graves' hyperthyroidism and ophthalmopathy. General study findings and limits: A median around 6.8 months before onset, the model predicted ophthalmopathy. A model of 13 V-J pairs discriminated ophthalmopathy from stable hyperthyroidism.

The sequenced sample was blood. The clonotype comes from a woman younger than 45 with Graves' hyperthyroidism.

CDR3 coding DNA: TGTGCCAGCAGCAGCCTTACAGCTTACGAGCAGTACTTC. Translating it yields CASSSLTAYEQYF. The rearrangement uses TRBV6-1 and TRBJ2-7; D remains ambiguous. The length of the CDR3 is 13 residues. Germline V gene data show CDR1 as MNHNS and CDR2 as SASEGT. V was pared by 6 bases and J by 4 bases, with 13 bases between.